The 3 T cell receptor beta chains in this list originate from one sample, sequenced in a study of CD8 T cells in ankylosing spondylitis. Each CDR3 protein is one row after TCRdb ran MiXCR on the 5' RACE reads. The sample includes roughly 250,000 distinct CDR3 sequences, about 10% seen only once; the top ten take around 2.6%. Specimen: blood, either unsorted or a sorted T cell fraction (not recorded which). Receptor source: a male donor with ankylosing spondylitis or in good health (not recorded which).

This clonotype was recorded at least ten times. The CDR3 here is CSANQGLNTEAFF. As DNA, the CDR3 is TGCAGTGCTAACCAGGGTCTGAACACTGAAGCTTTCTTT. This chain joins TRBV20-1 and TRBJ1-1, with TRBD1 as a possible D gene (5 bases). Deletions cut 4 bases from V and 0 bases from J, with 9 bases between. CDR3 size: 13 residues. CDR1 DFQATT and CDR2 SNEGSKA come from the germline V gene (reference sequence).

Ten or more counts support this clonotype. One end of the junction does not line up with germline, which may come from a read error. The V and J genes are TRBV20-1 and TRBJ2-5; TRBD1 matches 9 bases. The CDR3 totals 17 residues. CDR1 DFQATT and CDR2 SNEGSKA come from the germline V gene (reference sequence). The CDR3 loop reads CCARDPFRDRAQETQYF. CDR3 nucleotide sequence: TGCTGTGCTAGAGACCCTTTCAGGGACAGGGCTCAAGAGACCCAGTACTTC.

This clonotype was detected ten times or more. This chain uses TRBV5-1 with TRBJ2-7; no reliable D call. The CDR3 totals 13 residues. Germline CDR1 reads SGHRS; CDR2 reads YFSETQ. Deletions cut 1 base from V and 4 bases from J, with 9 bases between. CDR3 coding DNA: TGCGCCAGCAGCTTGCACTTAGGGTACGAGCAGTACTTC. This translates into CASSLHLGYEQYF.